Sequencing of this TCR beta chain was carried out in a study of blood T cell repertoires in COVID-19. Under the authors' procedure: Nucleated cell counts were estimated from reference gene primer amplification. Sequencing used immunoSEQ multiplex PCR; TCRdb keeps in-frame clones, though not all of them. V, J and clone size are those of that table, while D and trimming were read from the DNA. The repertoire holds approximately 270,000 clones, with about 90% as singletons. The V gene's germline CDR1 is SGHDN and CDR2 FVKESK. The CDR3 consists of 16 residues. After removal of 4 bases from V and 6 bases from J, the junction contained 11 bases not matched to a gene.

The V gene is TRBV14, the J gene TRBJ1-3; 8 nucleotides agree with TRBD1. The sequence came from an older woman who had recovered from COVID-19. The material sequenced was PBMCs or T cells enriched from blood (not recorded which). CDR3 nucleotide sequence: TGTGCCAGCAGCCCGACCCGGGACAGGAGTTTAAACACCATATATTTT. Protein: CASSPTRDRSLNTIYF.